These 12 T cell receptor beta chains came from one sample sequenced in a study of response to subunit inactivated influenza vaccine. In TCRdb, the RT-PCR reads were re-called with MiXCR into one record per CDR3 protein. The sample carries about 520,000 distinct CDR3 sequences, roughly 7.9% recorded once. The sample was PBMCs from blood, taken around 25 months after vaccination. The origin of the receptors is a man aged 45 to 70 who received an inactivated influenza vaccine.

V usage is TRBV6-1 and J usage is TRBJ1-4, with D tentatively TRBD1 (6 bases). Between the trimmed V and J ends, which lost 2 bases and 4 bases, there was a span of 14 bases. The length of the CDR3 is 16 residues. Germline CDR1 reads MNHNS; CDR2 reads SASEGT. For the CDR3, the DNA is TGTGCCAGCAGTGAACCCCCACAGGGATATAATGAAAAACTGTTTTTT. Its protein product is CASSEPPQGYNEKLFF.

V is TRBV20-1 and J is TRBJ2-3, with D uncertain. The CDR3 has 14 amino acids. The germline V and J ends were trimmed by 3 bases and 2 bases, with 12 bases remaining between them. In germline, CDR1 is DFQATT, CDR2 SNEGSKA (reference sequence). The CDR3, as DNA: TGCAGTGCTAGTGGGCCCGTGGACACAGATACGCAGTATTTT. As protein: CSASGPVDTDTQYF.

The sample holds a few counts of this clonotype. The CDR3 bases are TGTGCCAGCAGGGCCAATACAGGCTCCACCGGGGAGCTGTTTTTT. Protein: CASRANTGSTGELFF. The chain carries TRBV6-2 or TRBV6-3 and TRBJ2-2; D perhaps matches TRBD1 (5 bases). The CDR3 consists of 15 residues. The V end was cut by 6 bases, the J end by 4 bases, with 15 bases between. Per germline, CDR1 MNHEY and CDR2 SVGEGT.

The chain employs TRBV6-5 and TRBJ2-1; D may match TRBD1 or TRBD2 (6 bases each). V lost 4 bases and J 2 bases, leaving 12 bases between the germline ends. CDR1 is MNHEY and CDR2 is SVGAGI in the germline V gene. CDR3 size: 15 residues. The CDR3 coding sequence is TGTGCCAGCAGTTCGGGGGCCGCGACCTACAATGAGCAGTTCTTC. The encoded protein is CASSSGAATYNEQFF.

This clonotype has more than one count but fewer than ten. V is TRBV2 and J is TRBJ2-3; D is possibly TRBD2 (6 bases). Germline loops: CDR1 SNHLY, CDR2 FYNNEI. The CDR3 extends over 15 amino acids. Trimming took off 6 bases at V and 3 bases at J, with 16 bases between the two ends. The CDR3 nucleotides are TGTGCCAGCAGCGACCGGACTACTGAGACAGATACGCAGTATTTT. Translation: CASSDRTTETDTQYF.

The sample holds a few counts of this clonotype. The gene calls are TRBV10-3 and TRBJ2-3; 12 bases map to TRBD2. Trimming at V came to 10 bases and at J to 0 bases, leaving 11 bases not matched to a gene. The CDR3 extends over 17 amino acids. Germline CDR1 is ENHRY and CDR2 is SYGVKD. DNA of the CDR3: TGTGCCACAACGACTAGCGGGGGACCGACTAGCACAGATACGCAGTATTTT. Residues: CATTTSGGPTSTDTQYF.

A few counts support this clonotype. The chain carries TRBV11-2 and TRBJ2-1; TRBD1 matches 7 bases. V shed 8 bases and J 4 bases; nucleotides not matched to a gene: 8. This CDR3 comprises 14 residues. The germline CDR1 and CDR2 sequences are SGHAT and FQNNGV. CDR3 DNA: TGTGCCAGCGGCTGGGACAGAGCGTACAATGAGCAGTTCTTC. Protein product: CASGWDRAYNEQFF.

The V and J genes are TRBV2 and TRBJ1-4; 10 bases line up with TRBD1. With V trimmed by 7 bases and J by 6 bases, 8 bases remained unmatched. Germline CDR1 reads SNHLY; CDR2 reads FYNNEI. There are 15 residues in the CDR3. The DNA of the CDR3 is TGTGCCAGCAATCTCCGGGACAGGGGAGATGAAAAACTGTTTTTT. This sequence encodes CASNLRDRGDEKLFF.

This clonotype was seen only a few times. V is TRBV7-9 and J is TRBJ2-1, with 9 bases fitting TRBD1. This CDR3 is built from 15 residues. With V trimmed by 4 bases and J by 9 bases, 10 bases remained unmatched. The V gene's germline CDR1 is SEHNR and CDR2 FQNEAQ (reference sequence). DNA of the CDR3: TGTGCCAGCAGCTCTTGGACAGGGGAACGTGGTGAGCAGTTCTTC. It encodes CASSSWTGERGEQFF.

The chain is built from TRBV29-1 and TRBJ1-2; 12 bases are shared with TRBD1. Trimming took 4 bases from V and 7 from J; bases not matched to a gene: 7. This CDR3 has 14 amino acids. The V gene's germline CDR1 is SQVTM and CDR2 ANQGSEA. CDR3 DNA sequence: TGCAGCGTTGGTACGGGACAGGGGGCTGGTGGCTACACCTTC. Translation gives CSVGTGQGAGGYTF.

The genes are TRBV4-2 and TRBJ2-7; 7 bases agree with TRBD2. The CDR3 is made up of 15 amino acids. In germline, CDR1 is LGHNA, CDR2 YNFKEQ. The J segment lost 0 bases and the V segment lost 1 base, leaving 3 bases of the junction unmatched. CDR3 bases: TGTGCCAGCAGCCAAGCCGCGGGGGTCTCCTACGAGCAGTACTTC. Amino acid sequence: CASSQAAGVSYEQYF.

This clonotype has just a few counts. J is TRBJ1-2 and V is TRBV4-1, with D unresolved. Germline CDR1 reads MGHRA; CDR2 reads YSYEKL. V shed 0 bases and J shed 4 bases, with 18 bases lying between them. The CDR3 totals 17 residues. The CDR3 bases are TGCGCCAGCAGCCAAGAGGGCCGGGGTCCCCCCATCTATGGCTACACCTTC. Translating it yields CASSQEGRGPPIYGYTF.